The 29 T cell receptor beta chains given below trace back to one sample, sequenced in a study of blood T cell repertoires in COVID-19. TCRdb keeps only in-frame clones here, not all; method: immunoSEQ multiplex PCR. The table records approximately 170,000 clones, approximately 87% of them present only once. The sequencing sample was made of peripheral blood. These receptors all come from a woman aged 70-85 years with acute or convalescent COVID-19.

The chain's CDR3 is CASSLLDRDSPLHF. As DNA, the CDR3 is TGTGCCAGCTCACTCCTGGACAGGGATTCACCCCTCCACTTT. This chain uses TRBV18 with TRBJ1-6; 8 bases are shared with TRBD1. The CDR3 has 14 residues. Losses at the gene ends were 4 bases for V and 8 bases for J; bases not matched to a gene: 4. CDR1 KGHSH and CDR2 LQKENI come from the germline V gene.

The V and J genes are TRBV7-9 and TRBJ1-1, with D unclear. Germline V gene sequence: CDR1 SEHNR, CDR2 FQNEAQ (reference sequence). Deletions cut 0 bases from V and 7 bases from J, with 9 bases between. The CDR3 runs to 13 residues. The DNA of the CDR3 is TGTGCCAGCAGCTTAGCGCTATTAAATGAAGCTTTCTTT. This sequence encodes CASSLALLNEAFF.

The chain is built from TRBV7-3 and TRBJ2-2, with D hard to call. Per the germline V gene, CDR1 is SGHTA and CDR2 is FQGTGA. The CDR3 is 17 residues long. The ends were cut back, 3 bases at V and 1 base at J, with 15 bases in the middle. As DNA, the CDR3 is TGTGCCAGCAGCTTGTCTTATCCCGGTAGGAACACCGGGGAGCTGTTTTTT. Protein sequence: CASSLSYPGRNTGELFF.

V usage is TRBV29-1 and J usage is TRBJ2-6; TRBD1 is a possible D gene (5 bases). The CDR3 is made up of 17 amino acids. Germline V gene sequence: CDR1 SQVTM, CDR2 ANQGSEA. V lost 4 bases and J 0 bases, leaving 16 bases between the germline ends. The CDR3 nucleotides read TGCAGCGTTGCCCAAAGTACAGGAGTCTCTGGGGCCAACGTCCTGACTTTC. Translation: CSVAQSTGVSGANVLTF.

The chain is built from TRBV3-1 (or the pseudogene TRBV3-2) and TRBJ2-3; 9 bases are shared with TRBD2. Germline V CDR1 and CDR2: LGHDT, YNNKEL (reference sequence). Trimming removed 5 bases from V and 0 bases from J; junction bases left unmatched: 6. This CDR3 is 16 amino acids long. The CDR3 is CASSSRLAASTDTQYF. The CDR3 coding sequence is TGTGCCAGCAGCTCTCGACTAGCGGCTAGCACAGATACGCAGTATTTT.

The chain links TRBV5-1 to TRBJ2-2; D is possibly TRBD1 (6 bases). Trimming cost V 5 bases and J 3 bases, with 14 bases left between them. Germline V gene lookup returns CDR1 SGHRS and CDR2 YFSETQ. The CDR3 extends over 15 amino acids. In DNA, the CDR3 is TGCGCCAGCAGGCCCCGACAGGACTACACCGGGGAGCTGTTTTTT. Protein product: CASRPRQDYTGELFF.

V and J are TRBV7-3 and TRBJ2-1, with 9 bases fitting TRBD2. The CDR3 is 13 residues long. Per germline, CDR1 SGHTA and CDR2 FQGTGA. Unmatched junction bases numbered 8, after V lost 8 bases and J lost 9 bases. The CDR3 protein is CASGLAGPGEQFF. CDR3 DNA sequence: TGTGCCAGCGGCCTAGCGGGACCCGGTGAGCAGTTCTTC.

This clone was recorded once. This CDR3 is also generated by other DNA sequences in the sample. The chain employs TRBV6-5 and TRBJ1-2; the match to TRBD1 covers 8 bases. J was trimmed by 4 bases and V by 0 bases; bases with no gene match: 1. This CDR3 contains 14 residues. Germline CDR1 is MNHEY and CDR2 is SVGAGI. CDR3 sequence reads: CASSYSGQGYGYTF. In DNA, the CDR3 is TGTGCCAGCAGTTACTCCGGACAGGGCTATGGCTACACCTTC.

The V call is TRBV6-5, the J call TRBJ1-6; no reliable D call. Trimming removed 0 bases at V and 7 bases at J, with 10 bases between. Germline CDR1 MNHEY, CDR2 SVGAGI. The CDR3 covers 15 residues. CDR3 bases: TGTGCCAGCAGTTACTCCCTCGGGTCGAATTCACCCCTCCACTTT. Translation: CASSYSLGSNSPLHF.

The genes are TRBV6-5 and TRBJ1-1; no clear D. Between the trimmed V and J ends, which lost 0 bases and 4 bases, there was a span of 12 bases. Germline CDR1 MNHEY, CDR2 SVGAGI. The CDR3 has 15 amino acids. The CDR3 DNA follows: TGTGCCAGCAGTTACTCGCCGGGTGATGGCACTGAAGCTTTCTTT. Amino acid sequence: CASSYSPGDGTEAFF.

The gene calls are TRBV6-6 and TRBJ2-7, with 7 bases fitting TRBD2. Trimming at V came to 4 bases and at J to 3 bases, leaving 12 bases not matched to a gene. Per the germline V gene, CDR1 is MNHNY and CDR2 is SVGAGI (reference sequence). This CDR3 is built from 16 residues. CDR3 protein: CASSSPPSGMIYEQYF. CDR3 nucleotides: TGTGCCAGCAGTTCTCCGCCGAGCGGGATGATCTACGAGCAGTACTTC.

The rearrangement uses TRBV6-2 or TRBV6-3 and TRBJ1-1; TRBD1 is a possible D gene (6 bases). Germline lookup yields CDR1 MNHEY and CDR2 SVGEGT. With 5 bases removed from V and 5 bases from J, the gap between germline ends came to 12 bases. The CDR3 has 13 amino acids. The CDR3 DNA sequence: TGTGCCAGCAGTCCCAACAGGGTTACTGAAGCTTTCTTT. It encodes CASSPNRVTEAFF.

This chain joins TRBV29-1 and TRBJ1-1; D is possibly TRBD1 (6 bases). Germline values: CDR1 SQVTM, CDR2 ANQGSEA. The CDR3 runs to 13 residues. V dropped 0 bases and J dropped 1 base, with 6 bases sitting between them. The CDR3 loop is CSVEEQGNTEAFF. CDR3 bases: TGCAGCGTTGAAGAACAGGGGAACACTGAAGCTTTCTTT.

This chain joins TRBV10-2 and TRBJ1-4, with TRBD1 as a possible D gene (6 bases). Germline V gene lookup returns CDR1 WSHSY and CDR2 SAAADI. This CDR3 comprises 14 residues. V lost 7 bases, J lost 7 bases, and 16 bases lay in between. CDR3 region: CASKVWGPVEKLFF. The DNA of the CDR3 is TGCGCCAGCAAGGTGTGGGGGCCGGTTGAAAAACTGTTTTTT.

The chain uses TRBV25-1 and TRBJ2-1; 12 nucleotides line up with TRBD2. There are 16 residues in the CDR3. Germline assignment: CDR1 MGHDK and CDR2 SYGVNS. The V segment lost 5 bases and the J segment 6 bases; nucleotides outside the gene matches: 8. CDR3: CASSFRLAGDVNEQFF. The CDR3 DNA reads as TGTGCCAGCAGTTTCCGACTAGCGGGAGACGTCAATGAGCAGTTCTTC. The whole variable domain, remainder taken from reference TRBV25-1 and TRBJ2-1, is EADIYQTPRYLVIGTGKKITLECSQTMGHDKMYWYQQDPGMELHLIHYSYGVNSTEKGDLSSESTVSRIRTEHFPLTLESARPSHTSQYLCASSFRLAGDVNEQFFGPGTRLTVL.

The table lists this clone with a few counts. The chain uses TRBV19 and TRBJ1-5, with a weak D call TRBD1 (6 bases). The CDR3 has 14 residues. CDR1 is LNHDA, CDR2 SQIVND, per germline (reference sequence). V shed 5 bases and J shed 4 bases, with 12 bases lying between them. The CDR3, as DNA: TGTGCCAGTAGTGCCACAGGGCCAAATCAGCCCCAGCATTTT. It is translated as CASSATGPNQPQHF. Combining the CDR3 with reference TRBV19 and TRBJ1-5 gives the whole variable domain DGGITQSPKYLFRKEGQNVTLSCEQNLNHDAMYWYRQDPGQGLRLIYYSQIVNDFQKGDIAEGYSVSREKKESFPLTVTSAQKNPTAFYLCASSATGPNQPQHFGDGTRLSIL.

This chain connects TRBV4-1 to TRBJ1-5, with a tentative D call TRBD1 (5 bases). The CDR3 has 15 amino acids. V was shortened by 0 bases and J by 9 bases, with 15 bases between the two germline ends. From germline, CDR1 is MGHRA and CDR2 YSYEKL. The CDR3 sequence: CASSQDQRSTVPQHF. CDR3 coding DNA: TGCGCCAGCAGCCAAGATCAAAGGTCGACAGTGCCCCAGCATTTT.

In nucleotides, the CDR3 is TGTGCCAGCAGTGGCCAGCGGCAAGAGACCCAGTACTTC. This sequence encodes CASSGQRQETQYF. The chain carries TRBV2 and TRBJ2-5, with D perhaps TRBD2 (5 bases). Germline values: CDR1 SNHLY, CDR2 FYNNEI. The V gene lost 4 bases and the J gene lost 2 bases, with 8 bases spanning the gap. The CDR3 is 13 residues long. Full variable domain (missing parts from reference TRBV2 and TRBJ2-5): EPEVTQTPSHQVTQMGQEVILRCVPISNHLYFYWYRQILGQKVEFLVSFYNNEISEKSEIFDDQFSVERPDGSNFTLKIRSTKLEDSAMYFCASSGQRQETQYFGPGTRLLVL.

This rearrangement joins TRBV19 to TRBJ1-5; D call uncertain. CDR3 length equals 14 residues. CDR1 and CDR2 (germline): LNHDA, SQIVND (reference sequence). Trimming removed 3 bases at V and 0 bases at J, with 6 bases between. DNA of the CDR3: TGTGCCAGTAGTATCAGTAATAGCAATCAGCCCCAGCATTTT. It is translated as CASSISNSNQPQHF.

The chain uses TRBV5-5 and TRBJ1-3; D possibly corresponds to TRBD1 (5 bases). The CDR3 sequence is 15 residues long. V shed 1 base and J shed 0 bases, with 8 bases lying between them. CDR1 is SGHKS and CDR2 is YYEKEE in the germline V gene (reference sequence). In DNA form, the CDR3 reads TGTGCCAGCAGCTTGCTCGGGGGCTCTGGAAACACCATATATTTT. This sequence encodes CASSLLGGSGNTIYF.

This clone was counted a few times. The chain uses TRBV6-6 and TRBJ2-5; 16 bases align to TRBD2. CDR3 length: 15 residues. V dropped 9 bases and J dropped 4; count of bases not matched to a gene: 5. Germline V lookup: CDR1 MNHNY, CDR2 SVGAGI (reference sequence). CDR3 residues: CASTGTSGRGETQYF. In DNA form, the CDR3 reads TGTGCCAGTACCGGGACTAGCGGGAGGGGAGAGACCCAGTACTTC.

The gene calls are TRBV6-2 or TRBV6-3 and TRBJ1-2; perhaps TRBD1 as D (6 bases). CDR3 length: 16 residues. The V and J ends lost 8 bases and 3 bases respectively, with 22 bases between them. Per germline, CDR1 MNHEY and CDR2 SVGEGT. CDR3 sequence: CASRWGGSADYYGYTF. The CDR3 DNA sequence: TGTGCCAGCCGTTGGGGGGGCTCCGCCGACTACTATGGCTACACCTTC.

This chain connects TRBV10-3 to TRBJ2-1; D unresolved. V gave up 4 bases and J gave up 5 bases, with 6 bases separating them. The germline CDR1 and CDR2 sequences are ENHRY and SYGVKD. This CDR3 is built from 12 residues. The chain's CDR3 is CAISALNNEQFF. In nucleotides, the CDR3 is TGTGCCATCAGTGCCCTAAACAATGAGCAGTTCTTC.

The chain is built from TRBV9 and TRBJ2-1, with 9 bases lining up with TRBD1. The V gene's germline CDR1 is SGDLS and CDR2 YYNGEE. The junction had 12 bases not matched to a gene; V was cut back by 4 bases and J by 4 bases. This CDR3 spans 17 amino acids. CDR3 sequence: CASSRDRAPERYNEQFF. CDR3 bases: TGTGCCAGCAGCCGGGACAGGGCCCCCGAAAGATACAATGAGCAGTTCTTC.

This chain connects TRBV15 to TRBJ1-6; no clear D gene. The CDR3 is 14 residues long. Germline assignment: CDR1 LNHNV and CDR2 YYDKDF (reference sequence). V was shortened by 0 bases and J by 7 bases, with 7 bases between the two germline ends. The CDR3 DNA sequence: TGTGCCACCAGCAGAGAGGGAGGCAATTCACCCCTCCACTTT. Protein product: CATSREGGNSPLHF.

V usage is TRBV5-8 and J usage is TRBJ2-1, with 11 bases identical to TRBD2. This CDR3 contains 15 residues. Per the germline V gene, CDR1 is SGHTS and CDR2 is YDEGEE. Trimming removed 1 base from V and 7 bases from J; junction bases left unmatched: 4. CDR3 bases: TGTGCCAGCAGCTTGATTAGCGGGGGGGGTAATGAGCAGTTCTTC. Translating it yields CASSLISGGGNEQFF.

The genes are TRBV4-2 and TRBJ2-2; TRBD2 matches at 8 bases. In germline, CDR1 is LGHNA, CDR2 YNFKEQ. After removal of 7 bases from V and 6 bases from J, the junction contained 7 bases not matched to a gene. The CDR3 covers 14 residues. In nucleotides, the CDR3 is TGTGCCAGCAAGAATCCAGCGGGGGCCGGGGAGCTGTTTTTT. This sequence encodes CASKNPAGAGELFF.

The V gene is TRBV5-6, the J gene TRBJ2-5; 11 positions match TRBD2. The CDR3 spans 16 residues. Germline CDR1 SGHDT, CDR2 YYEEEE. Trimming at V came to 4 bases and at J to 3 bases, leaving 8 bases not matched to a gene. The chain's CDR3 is CASSPRLAGSKETQYF. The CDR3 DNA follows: TGTGCCAGCAGCCCGAGACTAGCGGGGTCAAAAGAGACCCAGTACTTC.

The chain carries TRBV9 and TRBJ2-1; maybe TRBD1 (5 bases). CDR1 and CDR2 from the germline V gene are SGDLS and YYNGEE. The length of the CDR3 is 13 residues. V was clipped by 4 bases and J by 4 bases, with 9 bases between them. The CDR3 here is CASSTPGYNEQFF. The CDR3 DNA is TGTGCCAGCAGCACCCCAGGGTACAATGAGCAGTTCTTC.